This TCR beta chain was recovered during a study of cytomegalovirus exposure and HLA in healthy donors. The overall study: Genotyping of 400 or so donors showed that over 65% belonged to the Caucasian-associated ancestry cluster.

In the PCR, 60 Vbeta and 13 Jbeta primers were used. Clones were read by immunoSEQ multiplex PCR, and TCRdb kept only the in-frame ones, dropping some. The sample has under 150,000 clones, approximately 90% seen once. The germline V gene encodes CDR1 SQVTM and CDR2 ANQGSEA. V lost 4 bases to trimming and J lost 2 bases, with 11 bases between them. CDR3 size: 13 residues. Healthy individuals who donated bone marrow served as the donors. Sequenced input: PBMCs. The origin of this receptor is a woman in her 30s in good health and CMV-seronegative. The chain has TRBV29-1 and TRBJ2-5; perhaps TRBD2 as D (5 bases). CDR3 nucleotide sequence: TGCAGCGTTGTAGCGACACGACAAGAGACCCAGTACTTC. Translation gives CSVVATRQETQYF.